This entry lists 18 T cell receptor beta chains sequenced from one sample in a study of OX40 agonist ivuxolimab in advanced cancers. Sequencing was performed with immunoSEQ multiplex PCR; in TCRdb, only in-frame clones are kept and a portion is missing. Altogether roughly 90,000 clones are present, around 88% being singletons, with the ten largest covering 1.3% to 1.5%. The sample was CD4+ or CD8+ T cells sorted from blood, taken in a trial of the OX40 agonist ivuxolimab. These receptor sequences come from an adult with an advanced solid tumor such as melanoma, head and neck, liver or kidney cancer.

This clone has a single count. The chain links TRBV5-1 to TRBJ2-5; 8 bases are shared with TRBD2. The CDR3 spans 15 residues. Germline CDR1 SGHRS, CDR2 YFSETQ. The trim removed 1 base at V and 4 bases at J, leaving 6 bases unmatched. The CDR3 DNA is TGCGCCAGCAGCTTGTACCACCGGGGGGGAGAGACCCAGTACTTC. It yields the protein CASSLYHRGGETQYF. The full variable domain, completed using reference TRBV5-1 and TRBJ2-5, is KAGVTQTPRYLIKTRGQQVTLSCSPISGHRSVSWYQQTPGQGLQFLFEYFSETQRNKGNFPGRFSGRQFSNSRSEMNVSTLELGDSALYLCASSLYHRGGETQYFGPGTRLLVL.

This sequence joins TRBV4-1 and TRBJ1-5; D is uncertain. Trimming stripped 1 base from V and 0 bases from J, with 7 bases between. Germline CDR1 and CDR2: MGHRA and YSYEKL. The CDR3 runs to 15 residues. DNA for the CDR3: TGCGCCAGCAGCCAAGTCGGGTATAGCAATCAGCCCCAGCATTTT. Protein sequence: CASSQVGYSNQPQHF.

The gene calls are TRBV5-5 and TRBJ2-2; no clear D. Trimming took 6 bases from V and 4 from J, leaving 19 bases between them. Germline V gene data show CDR1 as SGHKS and CDR2 as YYEKEE (reference sequence). The length of the CDR3 is 16 residues. The CDR3 is CASTPSNKEITGELFF. The CDR3 coding sequence is TGTGCCAGCACACCGTCGAACAAGGAGATCACCGGGGAGCTGTTTTTT.

The J gene is TRBJ2-1, the V gene TRBV19; 11 nucleotides align to TRBD2. This CDR3 has 19 residues. V dropped 5 bases and J dropped 0; count of bases not matched to a gene: 12. Germline V gene sequence: CDR1 LNHDA, CDR2 SQIVND (reference sequence). CDR3 sequence: CASSDGTSGKYFSYNEQFF. The CDR3 coding sequence is TGTGCCAGTAGTGACGGGACTAGCGGCAAATATTTCTCCTACAATGAGCAGTTCTTC.

The chain has TRBV5-1 and TRBJ2-2; no reliable D call. The V end lost 4 bases, the J end lost 3 bases, and 13 bases lay between the germline ends. The CDR3 is made up of 15 amino acids. The germline V gene encodes CDR1 SGHRS and CDR2 YFSETQ. Here the CDR3 DNA reads TGCGCCAGCAGCGGCTCCATGTCTGACACCGGGGAGCTGTTTTTT. Translation gives CASSGSMSDTGELFF.

The V call is TRBV7-2, the J call TRBJ1-2; a possible D gene is TRBD1 (6 bases). The CDR3 is 13 residues long. Trimming pared 5 bases from V and 4 bases from J, leaving 11 bases between. The germline V gene has CDR1 SGHTA and CDR2 FQGNSA. Written as DNA, the CDR3 is TGTGCCAGCAGCCAGCAGGGGTCCTATGGCTACACCTTC. Amino acid sequence: CASSQQGSYGYTF.

The chain employs TRBV4-2 and TRBJ1-1; tentatively, D is TRBD1 (6 bases). The CDR3 runs to 19 residues. Germline-derived CDR1 and CDR2 are LGHNA and YNFKEQ. V lost 1 base and J 4 bases, leaving 25 bases between the germline ends. The CDR3 loop reads CASSQGLGQRTTRTTEAFF. CDR3 DNA sequence: TGTGCCAGCAGCCAAGGTCTTGGACAGCGTACCACCCGCACCACTGAAGCTTTCTTT.

The V gene is TRBV14, the J gene TRBJ1-6; tentative D call: TRBD1 (6 bases). The V end was cut by 1 base, the J end by 10 bases, with 14 bases between. The germline V gene encodes CDR1 SGHDN and CDR2 FVKESK. The CDR3 runs to 15 residues. This chain's CDR3 is CASSQGTAGGSPLHF. DNA for the CDR3: TGTGCCAGCAGCCAAGGGACAGCCGGGGGCTCACCCCTCCACTTT.

V gene TRBV7-8 combines with J gene TRBJ2-3; possible D gene TRBD2, 5 bases. The CDR3 sequence is 13 residues long. Trimming removed 3 bases at V and 1 base at J, with 5 bases between. Germline values: CDR1 SGHVS, CDR2 FQNEAQ. DNA of the CDR3: TGTGCCAGCAGCTTCGGGGGCACAGATACGCAGTATTTT. Residues: CASSFGGTDTQYF.

In regard to this clone: Other DNA sequences from this sample encode an identical CDR3 as well. V gene TRBV18 combines with J gene TRBJ2-5, with D perhaps being TRBD1 or TRBD2 (5 bases each). Per germline, CDR1 KGHSH and CDR2 LQKENI. The V end lost 4 bases, the J end lost 2 bases, and 8 bases lay between the germline ends. The CDR3 totals 13 residues. In DNA, the CDR3 is TGTGCCAGCTCACGGGACGGGCAAGAGACCCAGTACTTC. Protein product: CASSRDGQETQYF.

The V and J genes are TRBV10-2 and TRBJ1-1; 10 bases fit TRBD1. Germline CDR1 is WSHSY and CDR2 is SAAADI. This CDR3 has 14 amino acids. The J segment lost 4 bases and the V segment lost 7 bases, leaving 6 bases of the junction unmatched. The CDR3 here is CASNYGTGATEAFF. Here the CDR3 DNA reads TGCGCCAGCAACTACGGGACAGGGGCCACTGAAGCTTTCTTT.

This clone was counted a few times. This sequence joins TRBV4-3 and TRBJ1-2; D gene uncertain. The CDR3 loop spans 17 amino acids. V gave up 0 bases and J gave up 3 bases, with 17 bases separating them. In germline, CDR1 is LGHNA, CDR2 YSLEER. The CDR3 sequence is CASSQDRETAGHYGYTF. DNA for the CDR3: TGCGCCAGCAGCCAAGATCGAGAAACTGCCGGGCACTATGGCTACACCTTC.

The chain is built from TRBV5-4 and TRBJ2-5, with 10 bases aligning to TRBD1. Germline-derived CDR1 and CDR2 are SGHNT and YYREEE (reference sequence). The CDR3 length is 16 residues. The V gene end was trimmed by 4 bases and the J gene end by 5 bases; junction bases not matched to a gene: 11. The CDR3 here is CASSPRQGASWETQYF. The CDR3 DNA is TGTGCCAGCAGCCCCCGACAGGGGGCCTCATGGGAGACCCAGTACTTC.

This clone was counted only a few times. J is TRBJ1-2 and V is TRBV6-5; tentatively, D is TRBD1 (6 bases). The CDR3 loop spans 15 amino acids. Germline lookup yields CDR1 MNHEY and CDR2 SVGAGI. V was clipped by 2 bases and J by 0 bases, with 10 bases between them. In DNA, the CDR3 is TGTGCCAGCAGTTACAGACCAGGGGCTAACTATGGCTACACCTTC. Protein sequence: CASSYRPGANYGYTF.

V and J are TRBV11-1 and TRBJ2-4, with 8 bases identical to TRBD1. CDR3 length: 18 amino acids. J was trimmed by 9 bases and V by 5 bases; bases with no gene match: 21. Germline lookup yields CDR1 SGHAT and CDR2 FQDESV (reference sequence). The CDR3 DNA reads TGTGCCAGCAGCGCCCAGACAGGGGTCCCATGGGCAGGGATCATTCAGTACTTC. Amino acid sequence: CASSAQTGVPWAGIIQYF.

In its sample, this clone was seen a few times. The rearrangement uses TRBV5-4 and TRBJ1-5, with no clear D. Germline V gene lookup returns CDR1 SGHNT and CDR2 YYREEE (reference sequence). The V end lost 0 bases, the J end lost 3 bases, and 4 bases lay between the germline ends. The length of the CDR3 is 13 residues. For the CDR3, the DNA is TGTGCCAGCAGCTTGGACACCAATCAGCCCCAGCATTTT. Its protein is CASSLDTNQPQHF.

This clone was detected a few times. CDR3 bases: TGTGCCACCTCAGACAGGGACTATGGCTACACCTTC. Translated: CATSDRDYGYTF. V gene TRBV7-6 combines with J gene TRBJ1-2; TRBD1 aligns across 7 bases. CDR3 length: 12 amino acids. Losses at the gene ends were 10 bases for V and 3 bases for J; bases not matched to a gene: 5. The germline gives CDR1 SGHVS, CDR2 FNYEAQ.

V usage is TRBV7-9 and J usage is TRBJ1-2, with no clear D. Germline CDR1 is SEHNR and CDR2 is FQNEAQ (reference sequence). V gave up 5 bases and J gave up 3 bases, with 13 bases separating them. This CDR3 is built from 14 residues. The CDR3 is CASSARGSDYGYTF. CDR3 sequence (DNA): TGTGCCAGCAGCGCGCGGGGAAGTGACTATGGCTACACCTTC. The variable domain in full, completed from reference TRBV7-9 and TRBJ1-2, reads DTGVSQNPRHKITKRGQNVTFRCDPISEHNRLYWYRQTLGQGPEFLTYFQNEAQLEKSRLLSDRFSAERPKGSFSTLEIQRTEQGDSAMYLCASSARGSDYGYTFGSGTRLTVV.